The T cell receptor beta chain described here comes from a study of shared T cell receptors in the human thymus. The CDR3 contains 19 residues. The germline V gene has CDR1 SGHVS and CDR2 FQNEAQ. Losses at the gene ends were 1 base for V and 0 bases for J; bases not matched to a gene: 8. Repertoires were generated with immunoSEQ multiplex PCR, while TCRdb's copy carries only in-frame clones and drops some. The top ten hold less than 0.015% of the sample, which has approximately 580,000 clones, approximately 80% seen once. These same records also appear under a second study, on human thymus T cells. That report notes: The study used thymus tissue resected during corrective heart surgery.

This chain connects TRBV7-8 to TRBJ2-2; 10 positions match TRBD2. This sequence was found in a boy less than two years old with a congenital heart defect. The sample consisted of thymocytes. This CDR3 is CASSLVTSGYTANTGELFF. The CDR3 nucleotides are TGTGCCAGCAGCTTAGTGACTAGCGGGTATACCGCGAACACCGGGGAGCTGTTTTTT.